The 3 T cell receptor beta chains below come from one sample, sequenced in a study of spatial heterogeneity in lung cancer. Described time point: sample taken at primary tumor resection. MiXCR, run by TCRdb on the 5' RACE reads, gives a single entry per CDR3 protein. Among some 6,100 distinct CDR3 sequences, approximately 12% were seen once, and the ten largest hold 15% to 20%. The sequencing used lung tissue, collected at surgery. These receptors were collected from a human donor with early-stage non-small cell lung cancer.

This clonotype has ten or more counts. This beta chain came through as a stray read in a library set up for alpha chains, and its size says little. The rearrangement uses TRBV6-5 and TRBJ2-3; TRBD2 agrees at 7 bases. Per the germline V gene, CDR1 is MNHEY and CDR2 is SVGAGI. CDR3 length: 15 residues. The V and J ends lost 5 bases and 6 bases, in that order; junction bases with no gene match: 11. CDR3: CASSPRPGGTDTQYF. DNA for the CDR3: TGTGCCAGCAGTCCAAGGCCGGGGGGAACGGATACGCAGTATTTT.

Comment on this clonotype: Sequence at one end of the junction differs from germline and may be a read error. Being off target in a library aimed at alpha chains, this beta chain has a size of little meaning. The chain has TRBV10-3 and TRBJ2-1, with D hard to call. CDR1 and CDR2 from the germline V gene are ENHRY and SYGVKD. The CDR3 loop spans 11 amino acids. CDR3 sequence (DNA): TGTACCATCAGTGAGTCCGACGAGCAGTTCTTC. Encoded protein: CTISESDEQFF.

A word on this clonotype: Within a library made for alpha chains, this beta chain is off target, and its count is uninformative. The gene calls are TRBV20-1 and TRBJ1-1, with D unclear. V was trimmed by 3 bases and J by 3 bases, leaving 11 bases between them. Germline V lookup: CDR1 DFQATT, CDR2 SNEGSKA (reference sequence). The CDR3 extends over 13 amino acids. This CDR3 is CSASRDDDTEAFF. The CDR3 DNA reads as TGCAGTGCTAGTCGCGACGATGACACTGAAGCTTTCTTT.